These 24 T cell receptor beta chains originate from one sample sequenced in a study of blood T cell repertoires in COVID-19. Clones were sequenced by immunoSEQ multiplex PCR, and TCRdb holds only the in-frame ones, with some missing. The sample has about 370,000 clones; roughly 89% are singletons. Sequencing used peripheral blood. These TCRs come from a man aged 18 to 29 with active or convalescent COVID-19.

The chain has TRBV13 and TRBJ1-4; no clear D. CDR1 is PRHDT, CDR2 FYEKMQ, per germline (reference sequence). The CDR3 is 12 residues long. Trimming took off 5 bases at V and 13 bases at J, with 14 bases between the two ends. The chain's CDR3 is CASSATDMSLFF. Written as DNA, the CDR3 is TGTGCCAGCAGCGCCACCGACATGTCACTGTTTTTT.

CDR3 bases: TGTGCCAGCAGAGACCGGGACAAGCAGGGGGAGACCCAGTACTTC. The encoded protein is CASRDRDKQGETQYF. This chain links TRBV6-5 with TRBJ2-5, with TRBD1 as a possible D gene (6 bases). The CDR3 is made up of 15 amino acids. The germline CDR1 and CDR2 sequences are MNHEY and SVGAGI. V was shortened by 6 bases and J by 5 bases, with 19 bases between the two germline ends.

This clone came up a few times. J is TRBJ2-5 and V is TRBV25-1, with 8 bases identical to TRBD2. Unmatched junction bases numbered 11, after V lost 2 bases and J lost 9 bases. Per the germline V gene, CDR1 is MGHDK and CDR2 is SYGVNS. The CDR3 spans 15 residues. This chain's CDR3 is CASSESGGGRLAQYF. DNA of the CDR3: TGTGCCAGCAGTGAAAGCGGGGGCGGACGGTTGGCCCAGTACTTC.

This chain links TRBV7-2 with TRBJ2-7, with 9 bases matching TRBD1. Germline V gene lookup returns CDR1 SGHTA and CDR2 FQGNSA. With V trimmed by 5 bases and J by 1 base, 6 bases remained unmatched. The CDR3 contains 15 residues. CDR3 DNA: TGTGCCAGCAGCCGGGCGGGGACAGGGTCCTACGAGCAGTACTTC. Translated: CASSRAGTGSYEQYF.

The chain recombines TRBV7-3 with TRBJ2-2, with TRBD2 matching over 11 bases. CDR3 size: 15 residues. Per the germline V gene, CDR1 is SGHTA and CDR2 is FQGTGA. Trimming removed 5 bases from V and 6 bases from J; junction bases left unmatched: 5. CDR3: CASSNSGRAPGELFF. CDR3 DNA: TGTGCCAGCAGCAATAGCGGGAGGGCCCCCGGGGAGCTGTTTTTT.

V usage is TRBV15 and J usage is TRBJ2-7, with 8 nucleotides matching TRBD2. Trimming removed 9 bases from V and 10 bases from J; junction bases left unmatched: 14. The CDR3 is 13 amino acids. CDR1 is LNHNV, CDR2 YYDKDF, per germline (reference sequence). Here the CDR3 DNA reads TGTGCCACGTGGGCGGGGCAGGGGACTAGACAGTACTTC. It encodes CATWAGQGTRQYF. Full variable domain (missing parts from reference TRBV15 and TRBJ2-7): DAMVIQNPRYQVTQFGKPVTLSCSQTLNHNVMYWYQQKSSQAPKLLFHYYDKDFNNEADTPDNFQSRRPNTSFCFLDIRSPGLGDTAMYLCATWAGQGTRQYFGPGTRLTVT.

The chain employs TRBV5-5 and TRBJ1-3; 11 bases are a match to TRBD1. CDR3 length: 18 amino acids. Germline V gene lookup returns CDR1 SGHKS and CDR2 YYEKEE (reference sequence). The V segment lost 4 bases and the J segment 3 bases; nucleotides outside the gene matches: 12. The CDR3 here is CASSLAPGQGEGGNTIYF. Written as DNA, the CDR3 is TGTGCCAGCAGCCTCGCCCCGGGACAGGGGGAAGGTGGAAACACCATATATTTT.

On this clone: One end of the junction does not line up with germline, which may come from a read error. The chain joins TRBV6-5 to TRBJ1-5, with 7 bases matching TRBD1. The germline CDR1 and CDR2 sequences are MNHEY and SVGAGI. The CDR3 extends over 16 amino acids. The CDR3 spells CASTYRGRVSNQPQHF. The CDR3 DNA follows: TGTGCCAGCACTTACAGGGGCAGGGTAAGCAATCAGCCCCAGCATTTT.

To note about this clone: At the DNA level, this CDR3 is encoded by other sequences in the same sample as well. The chain joins TRBV6-5 to TRBJ2-2; the D is unclear. Germline-derived CDR1 and CDR2 are MNHEY and SVGAGI. CDR3 length equals 13 residues. Trimming shortened V by 0 bases and J by 6 bases, and 5 bases separated the two germline ends. The CDR3, as DNA: TGTGCCAGCAGTTACTCGTCGTCCGGGGAGCTGTTTTTT. This sequence encodes CASSYSSSGELFF.

The rearrangement uses TRBV10-3 and TRBJ1-3; D gene ambiguous. CDR1 ENHRY and CDR2 SYGVKD come from the germline V gene. V lost 0 bases and J 4 bases, leaving 10 bases between the germline ends. The CDR3 has 15 residues. CDR3 bases: TGTGCCATCAGTGAGTCGAGCGGGCCCGGAAACACCATATATTTT. Translated: CAISESSGPGNTIYF.

The chain uses TRBV9 and TRBJ1-1; TRBD1 matches at 11 bases. The V gene end was trimmed by 4 bases and the J gene end by 4 bases; junction bases not matched to a gene: 6. Germline CDR1 and CDR2: SGDLS and YYNGEE. The CDR3 covers 15 residues. Here the CDR3 reads CASSRQGQGGTEAFF. The CDR3 DNA reads TGTGCCAGCAGCAGACAGGGACAGGGGGGCACTGAAGCTTTCTTT.

The chain links TRBV19 to TRBJ2-7; 7 positions match TRBD1. The CDR3 covers 15 residues. CDR1 is LNHDA and CDR2 is SQIVND in the germline V gene (reference sequence). V was pared by 0 bases and J by 1 base, with 3 bases of the junction left unmatched. CDR3 sequence (DNA): TGTGCCAGTAGTATAGATCTGGACAGGTCCTACGAGCAGTACTTC. Its translation is CASSIDLDRSYEQYF.

The chain is built from TRBV5-1 and TRBJ2-5; D may be TRBD2 (7 bases). The V end was cut by 8 bases, the J end by 5 bases, with 16 bases between. The CDR3 contains 13 residues. The germline V gene has CDR1 SGHRS and CDR2 YFSETQ. CDR3 DNA: TGCGCCAGGACCCGCGGGGGCGTTGAGACCCAGTACTTC. Amino acids: CARTRGGVETQYF.

The chain is built from TRBV18 and TRBJ1-3, with D unresolved. The CDR3 covers 16 residues. V was shortened by 3 bases and J by 0 bases, with 12 bases between the two germline ends. Looked up from germline, CDR1 is KGHSH and CDR2 is LQKENI. The CDR3 reads CASSPSDSSSGNTIYF. The CDR3 nucleotides are TGTGCCAGCTCACCCTCGGACTCTTCCTCTGGAAACACCATATATTTT.

This clone was recorded only once. The chain recombines TRBV5-5 with TRBJ2-7; no clear D gene. Germline lookup yields CDR1 SGHKS and CDR2 YYEKEE (reference sequence). CDR3 length: 15 residues. Trimming removed 3 bases at V and 0 bases at J, with 13 bases between. For the CDR3, the DNA is TGTGCCAGCAGCTCGAGTCCGAACGACTCCTACGAGCAGTACTTC. Its protein product is CASSSSPNDSYEQYF. Filled out from reference TRBV5-5 and TRBJ2-7, the complete variable domain reads DAGVTQSPTHLIKTRGQQVTLRCSPISGHKSVSWYQQVLGQGPQFIFQYYEKEERGRGNFPDRFSARQFPNYSSELNVNALLLGDSALYLCASSSSPNDSYEQYFGPGTRLTVT.

The chain links TRBV19 to TRBJ2-7; 10 bases are shared with TRBD2. V lost 2 bases and J lost 6; bases outside the gene matches: 13. Germline lookup yields CDR1 LNHDA and CDR2 SQIVND (reference sequence). CDR3 size: 17 residues. Here the CDR3 DNA reads TGTGCCAGTAGTATAACCCTAAGTAGCGGGGGGCTACGCGAGCAGTACTTC. Amino acid sequence: CASSITLSSGGLREQYF. Full variable domain (rest looked up from reference TRBV19 and TRBJ2-7): DGGITQSPKYLFRKEGQNVTLSCEQNLNHDAMYWYRQDPGQGLRLIYYSQIVNDFQKGDIAEGYSVSREKKESFPLTVTSAQKNPTAFYLCASSITLSSGGLREQYFGPGTRLTVT.

J is TRBJ1-4 and V is TRBV6-1; weak D call: TRBD1 (5 bases). Germline lookup yields CDR1 MNHNS and CDR2 SASEGT. The length of the CDR3 is 14 residues. Trimming left V 3 bases short and J 8 bases short, with 13 bases between. CDR3 residues: CASSDGGTGEKLFF. For the CDR3, the DNA is TGTGCCAGCAGTGATGGGGGGACTGGAGAAAAACTGTTTTTT.

The V call is TRBV5-4, the J call TRBJ2-7; 10 bases match TRBD2. The trim removed 5 bases at V and 5 bases at J, leaving 4 bases unmatched. Germline V gene lookup returns CDR1 SGHNT and CDR2 YYREEE (reference sequence). The CDR3 sequence is 13 residues long. The CDR3 nucleotides read TGTGCCAGCAGTTCGCTAGCGGGGGACGAGCAGTACTTC. Protein product: CASSSLAGDEQYF.

This clone was found a few times. Additional DNA sequences in this sample encode the identical CDR3. The rearrangement links TRBV19 to TRBJ1-3; D call uncertain. Per germline, CDR1 LNHDA and CDR2 SQIVND (reference sequence). The CDR3 totals 13 residues. The ends were cut back, 1 base at V and 8 bases at J, with 9 bases in the middle. CDR3 bases: TGTGCCAGTAGTATAGGTCTATTGGACACCATATATTTT. Its translation is CASSIGLLDTIYF.

The chain employs TRBV28 and TRBJ2-7; 7 positions match TRBD2. This CDR3 contains 14 residues. Germline CDR1 is MDHEN and CDR2 is SYDVKM. V was clipped by 5 bases and J by 3 bases; unmatched bases: 7. CDR3 in amino acids: CASSTWTSGYEQYF. The CDR3 region has the DNA TGTGCCAGCAGTACCTGGACTAGTGGCTACGAGCAGTACTTC. Supplemented by reference TRBV28 and TRBJ2-7, the full variable domain reads DVKVTQSSRYLVKRTGEKVFLECVQDMDHENMFWYRQDPGLGLRLIYFSYDVKMKEKGDIPEGYSVSREKKERFSLILESASTNQTSMYLCASSTWTSGYEQYFGPGTRLTVT.

V gene TRBV25-1 combines with J gene TRBJ2-2, with TRBD1 identical over 9 bases. CDR1 MGHDK and CDR2 SYGVNS come from the germline V gene. V gave up 3 bases and J gave up 1 base; unmatched junction bases: 3. This CDR3 is built from 16 residues. The CDR3 coding sequence is TGTGCCAGCAGTGACACGGGACAGGGGAACACCGGGGAGCTGTTTTTT. Protein sequence: CASSDTGQGNTGELFF.

The chain joins TRBV7-3 to TRBJ2-7, with TRBD1 as a possible D gene (6 bases). The CDR3 runs to 12 residues. Germline CDR1 is SGHTA and CDR2 is FQGTGA. Trimming pared 0 bases from V and 6 bases from J, leaving 6 bases between. CDR3 sequence reads: CASSLTGGEQYF. DNA for the CDR3: TGTGCCAGCAGCTTAACAGGGGGCGAGCAGTACTTC. The whole variable domain, remainder taken from reference TRBV7-3 and TRBJ2-7, is GAGVSQTPSNKVTEKGKYVELRCDPISGHTALYWYRQSLGQGPEFLIYFQGTGAADDSGLPNDRFFAVRPEGSVSTLKIQRTERGDSAVYLCASSLTGGEQYFGPGTRLTVT.

Here the CDR3 DNA reads TGCGCCAGCAGCCTTGGGACATTGAGTCAGCCCCAGCATTTT. It codes for CASSLGTLSQPQHF. The V call is TRBV4-3, the J call TRBJ1-5, with D tentatively TRBD1 (6 bases). This CDR3 contains 14 residues. Trimming removed 4 bases from V and 6 bases from J, with 13 bases in between. The V gene's germline CDR1 is LGHNA and CDR2 YSLEER.

This clone was found a few times. The chain is built from TRBV15 and TRBJ2-2; D uncertain. The V end was cut by 5 bases, the J end by 4 bases, with 11 bases between. This CDR3 has 14 residues. Germline V gene sequence: CDR1 LNHNV, CDR2 YYDKDF (reference sequence). This chain's CDR3 is CATSHIPSTGELFF. The CDR3 nucleotides are TGTGCCACCAGCCACATTCCAAGCACCGGGGAGCTGTTTTTT.